The rows below give T cell receptor beta chains drawn from one sample of a study of blood T cell repertoires in COVID-19. Data came from immunoSEQ multiplex PCR; TCRdb stores just in-frame clones and leaves some out. Of approximately 400,000 clones in the sample, around 90% were seen once. Material for sequencing was peripheral blood. Every receptor here comes from a man in his forties with acute or convalescent COVID-19. Both conserved end residues are part of each CDR3. The D gene is left open where the match is weak. Some rows have no size entry. The others give once, few or many, or a class for an expanded clone.

j_call: TRBJ2-5
clone_size: NA
d_call: NA
v_call: TRBV5-5
cdr3_aa: CASSTPGVQETQYF
cdr3_nt: TGTGCCAGCAGCACACCCGGGGTCCAAGAGACCCAGTACTTC

j_call: TRBJ1-2
clone_size: NA
d_call: NA
v_call: TRBV12-3/TRBV12-4
cdr3_aa: CASSLDSYYGYTF
cdr3_nt: TGTGCCAGCAGTTTGGACAGTTACTATGGCTACACCTTC

j_call: TRBJ1-2
clone_size: NA
d_call: TRBD1
v_call: TRBV29-1
cdr3_aa: CSVEESGQGVGGYTF
cdr3_nt: TGCAGCGTTGAAGAATCGGGACAGGGGGTAGGAGGCTACACCTTC

j_call: TRBJ2-7
clone_size: NA
d_call: NA
v_call: TRBV4-3
cdr3_aa: CASSQEHTTYEQYF
cdr3_nt: TGCGCCAGCAGCCAAGAGCACACAACCTACGAGCAGTACTTC

j_call: TRBJ2-1
clone_size: NA
d_call: TRBD2
v_call: TRBV4-2
cdr3_aa: CASSQISGGAVYEQFF
cdr3_nt: TGTGCCAGCAGCCAGATCAGCGGGGGGGCCGTGTATGAGCAGTTCTTC

j_call: TRBJ1-6
clone_size: NA
d_call: TRBD1
v_call: TRBV7-9
cdr3_aa: CASSLVGTGGNNSPLHF
cdr3_nt: TGTGCCAGCAGCTTAGTGGGGACAGGGGGAAATAATTCACCCCTCCACTTT

j_call: TRBJ2-3
clone_size: NA
d_call: NA
v_call: TRBV30
cdr3_aa: CAWERSSTDTQYF
cdr3_nt: TGTGCCTGGGAGCGATCTAGCACAGATACGCAGTATTTT

j_call: TRBJ2-1
clone_size: NA
d_call: NA
v_call: TRBV27
cdr3_aa: CASSKRDPYNEQFF
cdr3_nt: TGTGCCAGCAGTAAGCGTGACCCCTACAATGAGCAGTTCTTC

j_call: TRBJ2-3
clone_size: NA
d_call: TRBD1
v_call: TRBV28
cdr3_aa: CASSRFGGQGWRTQYF
cdr3_nt: TGTGCCAGCAGTAGATTTGGGGGACAGGGTTGGCGGACGCAGTATTTT

j_call: TRBJ2-4
clone_size: once
d_call: NA
v_call: TRBV29-1
cdr3_aa: CSVGPRPGLYGTKNIQYF
cdr3_nt: TGCAGCGTAGGGCCCCGGCCAGGGCTTTACGGAACCAAAAACATTCAGTACTTC

j_call: TRBJ1-2
clone_size: NA
d_call: TRBD1
v_call: TRBV7-8
cdr3_aa: CASSLIEGQGNRGYTF
cdr3_nt: TGTGCCAGCAGCTTGATTGAAGGACAGGGGAACCGTGGCTACACCTTC

j_call: TRBJ1-2
clone_size: NA
d_call: NA
v_call: TRBV25-1
cdr3_aa: CASSDTANYGYTF
cdr3_nt: TGTGCCAGCAGTGATACAGCTAACTATGGCTACACCTTC

j_call: TRBJ2-1
clone_size: once
d_call: TRBD2
v_call: TRBV12-5
cdr3_aa: CASGLPGLADSYNEQFF
cdr3_nt: TGTGCTAGTGGTTTGCCGGGACTAGCGGACTCCTACAATGAGCAGTTCTTC

j_call: TRBJ1-3
clone_size: NA
d_call: TRBD1
v_call: TRBV4-2
cdr3_aa: CASSQVTAGGNAGNTIYF
cdr3_nt: TGTGCCAGCAGCCAAGTAACGGCAGGGGGAAATGCTGGAAACACCATATATTTT

j_call: TRBJ2-1
clone_size: NA
d_call: NA
v_call: TRBV30
cdr3_aa: CAWSDGGQQFF
cdr3_nt: TGTGCCTGGAGTGATGGCGGGCAGCAGTTCTTC

j_call: TRBJ2-7
clone_size: NA
d_call: TRBD2
v_call: TRBV2
cdr3_aa: CASSGTSGIAPIREQYF
cdr3_nt: TGTGCCAGCAGTGGGACTAGCGGGATCGCCCCCATTCGTGAGCAGTACTTC

j_call: TRBJ2-1
clone_size: NA
d_call: TRBD2
v_call: TRBV9
cdr3_aa: CASSVVGDYRLGQFF
cdr3_nt: TGTGCCAGCAGCGTAGTTGGGGACTACCGGCTGGGGCAGTTCTTC

j_call: TRBJ2-2
clone_size: NA
d_call: NA
v_call: TRBV29-1
cdr3_aa: CSVEINTNTGELFF
cdr3_nt: TGCAGCGTTGAAATTAACACGAACACCGGGGAGCTGTTTTTT

j_call: TRBJ2-1
clone_size: NA
d_call: TRBD1
v_call: TRBV4-1
cdr3_aa: CASSGEGQDSYNEQFF
cdr3_nt: TGCGCCAGCAGCGGAGAGGGACAGGACTCCTACAATGAGCAGTTCTTC

j_call: TRBJ2-1
clone_size: NA
d_call: NA
v_call: TRBV7-8
cdr3_aa: CASSSYSRYNEQFF
cdr3_nt: TGTGCCAGCAGCTCCTATTCCCGCTACAATGAGCAGTTCTTC

j_call: TRBJ2-1
clone_size: few
d_call: NA
v_call: TRBV18
cdr3_aa: CASSPTESEQFF
cdr3_nt: TGTGCCAGCTCACCAACTGAGTCGGAGCAGTTCTTC

j_call: TRBJ1-1
clone_size: NA
d_call: TRBD1
v_call: TRBV3-1/TRBV3-2
cdr3_aa: CASSQTLRGTGHIFF
cdr3_nt: TGTGCCAGCAGCCAAACGTTAAGGGGGACAGGCCACATTTTCTTT

j_call: TRBJ1-5
clone_size: once
d_call: TRBD1
v_call: TRBV4-2
cdr3_aa: CASSRDRGSNQPQHF
cdr3_nt: TGTGCCAGCAGCAGGGACAGGGGGAGCAATCAGCCCCAGCATTTT

j_call: TRBJ1-6
clone_size: NA
d_call: TRBD1
v_call: TRBV11-1
cdr3_aa: CASSLGGQGNSPLHF
cdr3_nt: TGTGCCAGCAGCTTAGGCGGACAGGGGAATTCACCCCTCCACTTT